One T cell receptor (beta chain) is described in this entry. Its cognate antigen has yet to be identified. No much larger clonotype is one base removed from it; base qualities were not supplied. Reading the germline V gene gives CDR1 SGHDN and CDR2 FVKESK. From cysteine to phenylalanine, the CDR3 is 13 amino acids long. Only CDR3 DNA remains: 39 bases, in frame from the first base. V is reduced by 8 bases and J by 6 bases, leaving a spacing of 13 bases between them. This specimen belongs to a study of T cells in Graves' hyperthyroidism and ophthalmopathy (dated by TCRdb to about 2019). For the wider study: Peripheral blood was sampled at the time of initial diagnosis, prior to any treatment. To identify distinguishing TCR V-J signatures, a discovery cohort of 100 patients was used, comprising 43 with Graves' ophthalmopathy and some 57 with stable Graves' hyperthyroidism. Prospective prediction of ophthalmopathy was tested in an independent validation cohort of fewer than 20 hyperthyroidism patients and 15 to 17 patients who later progressed to ophthalmopathy. The approximately 90 discovery patients were randomly split 7:3 into training and test sets. The study also compared thyroid tissue and blood T-cell repertoires from several Graves' hyperthyroidism patients. Once sampling was done, hyperthyroidism patients were given methimazole at a starting dose of 30 mg daily, whereas ophthalmopathy patients were given high-dose intravenous methylprednisolone. The paper describes TCR Vbeta CDR3 sequencing of 120 to 150 peripheral blood samples, made up of some 42 ophthalmopathy patients, 70 to 75 hyperthyroidism patients and 17 progressor patients. Broad study findings and their caveats: A 13 V-J signature model separated ophthalmopathy from stable hyperthyroidism, with about 88% sensitivity and roughly 81% specificity in cross-validation and 80%/75% in testing. Most expanded thyroid clonotypes (frequency above 0.001) were also detected in blood, a finding suggesting that blood repertoires may reflect thyroid immune responses. In validation, the model predicted progression to ophthalmopathy a median of roughly 6.1 months before onset, with about 64% sensitivity and 72.22% specificity. No statistical method was used to set the sample size in advance, and investigators knew the group allocation.

Stable Graves' hyperthyroidism was defined as the absence of progression to ophthalmopathy over 18 months of follow-up. The hyperthyroidism patients were between 18 and 65 years old and newly diagnosed, with a disease duration of less than 2 months. The study excluded patients with uncontrolled infections, other autoimmune diseases, pregnancy or lactation. Diagnoses were based on clinical symptoms, serum thyroxine and TRAb, thyroid ultrasound and orbital computed tomography. PBMCs were separated from roughly 10 ml of fresh peripheral blood using Ficoll-Paque density gradient centrifugation. Total RNA was extracted using Trizol reagent, and RNA quality was assessed on an Agilent 2100 Bioanalyzer. TCR beta CDR3 regions were amplified from RNA transcripts. The first round of RT-PCR for the TCR CDR3 was performed with the HTBI primer set and the Qiagen OneStep RT-PCR kit. A second multiplex PCR round built the libraries, followed by size selection and purification. Libraries were sequenced paired-end with 100 bp reads on an Illumina HiSeq2000. Per the authors' processing: Raw data were processed with SOAPnuke, discarding reads with adapters, uncalled bases, mean Phred below 15, or no exact constant-primer or identifier match. High-quality paired reads were merged using COPE v1.2.5, and each unique nucleotide sequence was defined as a clonotype. MiTCR v1.1 was used to align the clonotypes against IMGT TRBV, TRBD and TRBJ reference segments. Analysis was restricted to V-J combinations with a frequency above 0.0001, which covered roughly 99% of repertoires. A TCS score was defined as the ratio of F50 (clonal expansion) to E x V (chaos), with BLOSUM62-based TCRdist applied between CDR3 peptides within each V-J. Welch's t-statistics and random forest reduced approximately 520 V-J features to under 15, which were used in a naive Bayes classifier (R e1071). The Morisita-Horn index was used to measure how similar the thyroid and blood repertoires were. Using fastp trimming at Q25 and MiXCR clonotype assembly, TCRdb reanalyzed the public sequencing data and kept in-frame beta chains. For every CDR3 protein sequence, its rows merge into one entry that carries the most common genes and DNA. The V and J calls shown here were made by TCRdb, not taken from the authors' results. The sample records just under 750,000 distinct CDR3 sequences, roughly a third of which are singletons. About a third of the sample lies in the top ten.

This receptor was identified in a woman aged 40 to 50 with Graves' hyperthyroidism. Sequencing input: blood. This sequence uses TRBV14 and TRBJ2-2; TRBD2 is perhaps the D gene, given 5 matching bases. The nucleotides are TGTGCCAGCTCACCGCGGGCAGCCGGGGAGCTGTTTTTT. It is translated as CASSPRAAGELFF. The variable domain in full, with residues beyond the CDR3 obtained from the reference TRBV14 and TRBJ2-2 genes, is EAGVTQFPSHSVIEKGQTVTLRCDPISGHDNLYWYRRVMGKEIKFLLHFVKESKQDESGMPNNRFLAERTGGTYSTLKVQPAELEDSGVYFCASSPRAAGELFFGEGSRLTVL.